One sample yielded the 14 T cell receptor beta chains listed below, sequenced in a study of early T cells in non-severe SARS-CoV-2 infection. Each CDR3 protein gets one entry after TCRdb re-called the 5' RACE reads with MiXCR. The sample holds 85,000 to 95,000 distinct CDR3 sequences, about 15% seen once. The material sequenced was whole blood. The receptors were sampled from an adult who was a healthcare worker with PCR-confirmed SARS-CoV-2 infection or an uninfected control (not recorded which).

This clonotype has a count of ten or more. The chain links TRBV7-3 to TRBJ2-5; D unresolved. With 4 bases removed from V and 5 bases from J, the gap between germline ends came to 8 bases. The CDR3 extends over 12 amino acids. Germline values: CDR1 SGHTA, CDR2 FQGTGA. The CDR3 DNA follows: TGTGCCAGCAGCTCGCCCCGGGAGACCCAGTACTTC. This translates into CASSSPRETQYF.

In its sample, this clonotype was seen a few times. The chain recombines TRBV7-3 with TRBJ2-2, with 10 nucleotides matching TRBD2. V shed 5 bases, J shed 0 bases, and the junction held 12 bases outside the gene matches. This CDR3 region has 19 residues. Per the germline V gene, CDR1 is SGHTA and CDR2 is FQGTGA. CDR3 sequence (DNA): TGTGCCAGCAGCCGTACCGGGGATAGCGGGGGGACGAACACCGGGGAGCTGTTTTTT. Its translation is CASSRTGDSGGTNTGELFF.

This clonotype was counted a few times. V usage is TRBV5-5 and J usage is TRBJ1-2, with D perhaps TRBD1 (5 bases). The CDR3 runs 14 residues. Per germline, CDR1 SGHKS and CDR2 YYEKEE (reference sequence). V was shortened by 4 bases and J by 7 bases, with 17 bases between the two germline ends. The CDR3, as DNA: TGTGCCAGCAGCCCAGATCCCCAGGGAGCTGGCTACACCTTC. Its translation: CASSPDPQGAGYTF.

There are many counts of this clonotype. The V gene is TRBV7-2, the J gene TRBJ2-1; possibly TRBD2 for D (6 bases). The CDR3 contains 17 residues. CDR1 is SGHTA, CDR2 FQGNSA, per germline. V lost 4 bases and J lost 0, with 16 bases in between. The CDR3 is CASSSTTSISSYNEQFF. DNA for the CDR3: TGTGCCAGCAGCTCCACCACTAGCATCAGCTCCTACAATGAGCAGTTCTTC.

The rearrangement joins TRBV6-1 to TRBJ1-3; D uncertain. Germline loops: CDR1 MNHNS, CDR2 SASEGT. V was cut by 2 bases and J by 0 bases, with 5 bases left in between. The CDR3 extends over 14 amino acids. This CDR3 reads CASSEWGSGNTIYF. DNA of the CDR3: TGTGCCAGCAGTGAATGGGGCTCTGGAAACACCATATATTTT.

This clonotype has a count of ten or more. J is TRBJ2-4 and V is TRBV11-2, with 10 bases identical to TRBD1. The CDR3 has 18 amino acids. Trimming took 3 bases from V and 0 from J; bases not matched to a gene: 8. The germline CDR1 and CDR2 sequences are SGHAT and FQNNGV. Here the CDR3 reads CASSFITGTGVAKNIQYF. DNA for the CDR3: TGTGCCAGCAGCTTCATTACCGGGACAGGGGTAGCCAAAAACATTCAGTACTTC.

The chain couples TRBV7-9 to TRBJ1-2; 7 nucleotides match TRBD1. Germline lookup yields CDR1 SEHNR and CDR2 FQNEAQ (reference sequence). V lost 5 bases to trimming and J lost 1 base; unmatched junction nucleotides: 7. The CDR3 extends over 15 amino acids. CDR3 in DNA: TGTGCCAGCAGCCCCCCAGGGGGGAATAACTATGGCTACACCTTC. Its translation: CASSPPGGNNYGYTF.

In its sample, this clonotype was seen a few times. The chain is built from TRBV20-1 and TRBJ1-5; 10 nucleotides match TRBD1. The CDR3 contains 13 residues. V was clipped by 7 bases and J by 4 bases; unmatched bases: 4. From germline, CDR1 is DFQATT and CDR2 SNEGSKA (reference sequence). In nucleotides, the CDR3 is TGCAGTGTACTGGGACAGGGGAATCAGCCCCAGCATTTT. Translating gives CSVLGQGNQPQHF.

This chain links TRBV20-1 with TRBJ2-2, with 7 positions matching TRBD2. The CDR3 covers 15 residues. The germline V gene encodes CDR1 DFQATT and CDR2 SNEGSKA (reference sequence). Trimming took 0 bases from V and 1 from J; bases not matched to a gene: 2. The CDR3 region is CSARDSGGNTGELFF. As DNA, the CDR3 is TGCAGTGCTAGAGATTCGGGAGGGAACACCGGGGAGCTGTTTTTT.

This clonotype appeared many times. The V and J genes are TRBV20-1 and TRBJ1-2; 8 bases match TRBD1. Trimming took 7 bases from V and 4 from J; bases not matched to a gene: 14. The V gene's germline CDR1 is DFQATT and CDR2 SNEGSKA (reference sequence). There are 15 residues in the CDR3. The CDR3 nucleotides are TGCAGTGTATCCCCAATGCAGGGGGCGAGCTATGGCTACACCTTC. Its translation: CSVSPMQGASYGYTF.

In DNA form, the CDR3 reads TGCAGTGCTAGAGTCCTAAACAGGGCAACTAATGAAAAACTGTTTTTT. Translation: CSARVLNRATNEKLFF. The chain uses TRBV20-1 and TRBJ1-4, with D perhaps matching TRBD1 (6 bases). V was trimmed by 1 base and J by 0 bases, leaving 12 bases between them. The CDR3 is made up of 16 amino acids. Germline V gene lookup returns CDR1 DFQATT and CDR2 SNEGSKA (reference sequence).

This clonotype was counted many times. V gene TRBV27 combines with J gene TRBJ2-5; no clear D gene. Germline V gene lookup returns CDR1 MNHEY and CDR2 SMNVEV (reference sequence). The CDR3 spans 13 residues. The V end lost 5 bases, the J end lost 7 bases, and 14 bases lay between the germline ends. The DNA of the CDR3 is TGTGCCAGCAGTACTACATGGGTAGGGACCCAGTACTTC. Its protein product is CASSTTWVGTQYF.

The CDR3 DNA sequence: TGCGCCAGCAGCCAGCGATTGGGACTAGCGGGCACCGGGGAGCTGTTTTTT. It translates to CASSQRLGLAGTGELFF. The chain has TRBV4-1 and TRBJ2-2; 12 bases line up with TRBD2. This CDR3 is 17 amino acids long. Trimming at V came to 3 bases and at J to 4 bases, leaving 6 bases not matched to a gene. Germline V gene lookup returns CDR1 MGHRA and CDR2 YSYEKL.

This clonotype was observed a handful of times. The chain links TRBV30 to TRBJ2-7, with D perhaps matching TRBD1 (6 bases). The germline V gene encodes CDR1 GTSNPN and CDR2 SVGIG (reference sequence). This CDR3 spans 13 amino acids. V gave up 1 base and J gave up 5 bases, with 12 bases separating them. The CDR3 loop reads CAWSATGSDEQYV. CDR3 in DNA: TGTGCCTGGAGTGCAACAGGGTCAGACGAGCAGTACGTC.